A single sample is the source of the 28 T cell receptor beta chains below, sequenced in a study of T cell changes during pregnancy in multiple sclerosis. The table came from immunoSEQ multiplex PCR; TCRdb's copy has only in-frame clones and leaves some out. In the table there are 110,000 or so clones, 90% to 95% of which are singletons. Sequencing used peripheral blood, obtained before pregnancy. The origin of the receptors is a female donor with multiple sclerosis, enrolled in a pregnancy study.

The chain employs TRBV10-1 and TRBJ2-3; 9 bases map to TRBD2. The CDR3 runs to 15 residues. Germline values: CDR1 WNHNN, CDR2 SYGVQD (reference sequence). J was trimmed by 4 bases and V by 6 bases; bases with no gene match: 8. DNA for the CDR3: TGCGCCAGCAGACCGGGACTAGCCCCCCCAGATACGCAGTATTTT. Encoded protein: CASRPGLAPPDTQYF.

In its sample, this clone was seen a few times. The chain recombines TRBV5-4 with TRBJ2-5, with a weak D call TRBD1 (7 bases). Germline-derived CDR1 and CDR2 are SGHNT and YYREEE (reference sequence). Deletions cut 0 bases from V and 3 bases from J, with 9 bases between. This CDR3 has 14 residues. The CDR3 DNA sequence: TGTGCCAGCAGCTTGGCCAGGGGGGAAGAGACCCAGTACTTC. This codes for CASSLARGEETQYF.

This clone was counted between two and nine times. The rearrangement joins TRBV10-1 to TRBJ1-1, with a weak D call TRBD1 (6 bases). Germline CDR1 reads WNHNN; CDR2 reads SYGVQD (reference sequence). The CDR3 extends over 14 amino acids. V dropped 8 bases and J dropped 3 bases, with 16 bases sitting between them. CDR3 amino acids: CASVGGPLDTEAFF. In DNA, the CDR3 is TGCGCCAGCGTGGGGGGGCCCTTGGACACTGAAGCTTTCTTT.

This rearrangement joins TRBV15 to TRBJ1-5, with 7 bases identical to TRBD1. The CDR3 contains 12 residues. Trimming at V came to 0 bases and at J to 16 bases, leaving 6 bases not matched to a gene. Germline CDR1 and CDR2: LNHNV and YYDKDF (reference sequence). CDR3 coding DNA: TGTGCCACCAGCAGAGATTCAGGACAGGTACATTTT. Translation gives CATSRDSGQVHF.

V is TRBV19 and J is TRBJ1-3; D might be TRBD1 (6 bases). This CDR3 region has 15 residues. Germline CDR1 is LNHDA and CDR2 is SQIVND (reference sequence). Trimming removed 7 bases from V and 4 bases from J, with 17 bases in between. As DNA, the CDR3 is TGTGCCAGTACCTCAGGGGATCGATCCGGAAACACCATATATTTT. Encoded protein: CASTSGDRSGNTIYF.

The rearrangement uses TRBV30 and TRBJ1-6; no reliable D call. Trimming took off 2 bases at V and 18 bases at J, with 17 bases between the two ends. Per germline, CDR1 GTSNPN and CDR2 SVGIG (reference sequence). This CDR3 is built from 12 residues. CDR3 sequence reads: CAWSLDRESAHF. The CDR3, as DNA: TGTGCCTGGAGTTTAGACCGGGAGTCGGCCCACTTT.

The chain carries TRBV7-2 and TRBJ1-6; 8 bases line up with TRBD1. With V trimmed by 5 bases and J by 12 bases, 12 bases remained unmatched. Germline CDR1 and CDR2: SGHTA and FQGNSA. This CDR3 has 15 residues. The CDR3 region is CASSPTLTGEGPLHF. The CDR3 nucleotides read TGTGCCAGCAGCCCCACCTTGACAGGGGAAGGACCCCTCCACTTT.

The chain combines TRBV6-5 with TRBJ2-1; 8 bases are a match to TRBD2. Germline V gives CDR1 MNHEY, CDR2 SVGAGI. The V and J ends lost 5 bases and 7 bases, in that order; junction bases with no gene match: 4. The CDR3 sequence is 13 residues long. For the CDR3, the DNA is TGTGCCAGCAGTGGGTCTAGCGGGAATGAGCAGTTCTTC. This encodes CASSGSSGNEQFF.

The chain carries TRBV5-8 and TRBJ1-5; D is perhaps TRBD1 (5 bases). Germline lookup yields CDR1 SGHTS and CDR2 YDEGEE. Trimming took off 3 bases at V and 4 bases at J, with 8 bases between the two ends. This CDR3 has 13 residues. The CDR3 sequence: CASSSSGNQPQHF. Here the CDR3 DNA reads TGTGCCAGCAGCTCATCAGGGAATCAGCCCCAGCATTTT.

V usage is TRBV9 and J usage is TRBJ1-1; 8 positions match TRBD1. Germline CDR1 and CDR2: SGDLS and YYNGEE. The J segment lost 3 bases and the V segment lost 4 bases, leaving 5 bases of the junction unmatched. This CDR3 is 14 amino acids long. CDR3 protein: CASSTEDRDTEAFF. For the CDR3, the DNA is TGTGCCAGCAGCACCGAGGACAGGGACACTGAAGCTTTCTTT.

V gene TRBV11-2 combines with J gene TRBJ2-3; D gene unclear. Germline CDR1 SGHAT, CDR2 FQNNGV. Trimming stripped 1 base from V and 7 bases from J, with 9 bases between. The CDR3 sequence is 13 residues long. The CDR3 is CASSLGGLNTQYF. In nucleotides, the CDR3 is TGTGCCAGCAGCTTAGGTGGGCTTAATACGCAGTATTTT.

V is TRBV7-9 and J is TRBJ2-1; D is uncertain. V lost 5 bases and J 6 bases, leaving 14 bases between the germline ends. Germline V gene sequence: CDR1 SEHNR, CDR2 FQNEAQ (reference sequence). This CDR3 spans 14 amino acids. CDR3 in amino acids: CASSPPGLVNEQFF. CDR3 DNA: TGTGCCAGCAGCCCCCCCGGGTTGGTCAATGAGCAGTTCTTC.

This clone appeared once. This rearrangement joins TRBV19 to TRBJ2-1; 12 bases align to TRBD2. The CDR3 is 17 amino acids. The trim removed 5 bases at V and 1 base at J, leaving 6 bases unmatched. Per germline, CDR1 LNHDA and CDR2 SQIVND (reference sequence). CDR3 protein: CASSRGTSGSSYNEQFF. CDR3 coding DNA: TGTGCCAGTAGTCGGGGGACTAGCGGGTCTTCCTACAATGAGCAGTTCTTC.

The V and J genes are TRBV7-9 and TRBJ2-7, with TRBD1 as a possible D gene (5 bases). V was pared by 3 bases and J by 7 bases, with 16 bases between. The length of the CDR3 is 14 residues. CDR1 and CDR2 (germline): SEHNR, FQNEAQ (reference sequence). CDR3 residues: CASSFAQGKGEQYF. DNA for the CDR3: TGTGCCAGCAGCTTTGCGCAGGGTAAGGGAGAGCAGTACTTC.

This clone came up once. The chain is built from TRBV7-2 and TRBJ2-1; D unresolved. Germline V gene lookup returns CDR1 SGHTA and CDR2 FQGNSA. CDR3 length equals 15 residues. V lost 5 bases and J 3 bases, leaving 14 bases between the germline ends. Written as DNA, the CDR3 is TGTGCCAGCAGCCCAGCGACGAGGATCTACAATGAGCAGTTCTTC. Protein product: CASSPATRIYNEQFF.

The V and J genes are TRBV6-6 and TRBJ2-5, with 10 bases that match TRBD2. This CDR3 spans 16 amino acids. Per the germline V gene, CDR1 is MNHNY and CDR2 is SVGAGI (reference sequence). Losses at the gene ends were 0 bases for V and 5 bases for J; bases not matched to a gene: 6. CDR3 bases: TGTGCCAGCAGTTACTCGAGCGGGGGGGCCTCGGAGACCCAGTACTTC. Translation: CASSYSSGGASETQYF.

The V call is TRBV29-1, the J call TRBJ1-6, with D maybe TRBD1 (5 bases). This CDR3 spans 14 amino acids. Trimming left V 4 bases short and J 5 bases short, with 12 bases between. The germline V gene encodes CDR1 SQVTM and CDR2 ANQGSEA. The CDR3 bases are TGCAGCGTTGGGGGGGAAGGGGATAATTCACCCCTCCACTTT. It translates to CSVGGEGDNSPLHF.

The CDR3 nucleotides are TGTGCCAGCAGCCCTACAGGGTTTGGGGCAAATCAGCCCCAGCATTTT. Its translation: CASSPTGFGANQPQHF. The rearrangement uses TRBV7-2 and TRBJ1-5, with D possibly matching TRBD1 (6 bases). The CDR3 runs to 16 residues. The V gene's germline CDR1 is SGHTA and CDR2 FQGNSA. The V end lost 5 bases, the J end lost 4 bases, and 18 bases lay between the germline ends.

The V gene is TRBV11-2, the J gene TRBJ2-5; weak D call: TRBD1 (5 bases). The germline gives CDR1 SGHAT, CDR2 FQNNGV. The V gene lost 2 bases and the J gene lost 5 bases, with 12 bases spanning the gap. This CDR3 is 14 amino acids long. The CDR3 spells CASSLSGIGETQYF. The CDR3 DNA sequence: TGTGCCAGCAGCTTATCAGGGATAGGGGAGACCCAGTACTTC.

The gene calls are TRBV30 and TRBJ2-2; D ambiguous. The germline V gene encodes CDR1 GTSNPN and CDR2 SVGIG (reference sequence). The V and J ends lost 2 bases and 0 bases respectively, with 7 bases between them. The CDR3 consists of 14 residues. The CDR3 protein is CAWSRLANTGELFF. The CDR3 DNA reads as TGTGCCTGGAGTCGGCTAGCGAACACCGGGGAGCTGTTTTTT.

This chain uses TRBV19 with TRBJ1-6, with TRBD1 matching over 9 bases. V lost 6 bases and J lost 6; bases outside the gene matches: 6. The CDR3 is 15 amino acids. From germline, CDR1 is LNHDA and CDR2 SQIVND (reference sequence). DNA of the CDR3: TGTGCCAGTAGCCAGGACAGGGGACGTAATTCACCCCTCCACTTT. Its translation is CASSQDRGRNSPLHF.

Only one count was recorded for this clone. The chain combines TRBV5-1 with TRBJ2-7; D might be TRBD2 (6 bases). Germline V gives CDR1 SGHRS, CDR2 YFSETQ. The V end lost 4 bases, the J end lost 6 bases, and 14 bases lay between the germline ends. The CDR3 consists of 13 residues. The CDR3, as DNA: TGCGCCAGCAGCCTTCCCGGGGGACCCGAGCAGTACTTC. Translated: CASSLPGGPEQYF.

The genes are TRBV12-5 and TRBJ1-4; D possibly corresponds to TRBD1 (5 bases). Trimming cost V 0 bases and J 6 bases, with 11 bases left between them. This CDR3 has 15 amino acids. The germline V gene has CDR1 LGHNT and CDR2 FRNRAP. The CDR3 region has the DNA TGTGCTAGTGGTTTGGTCGACAGCTTGTATGAAAAACTGTTTTTT. Amino acids: CASGLVDSLYEKLFF.

The table lists this clone with a count of one. The J gene is TRBJ1-1, the V gene TRBV7-2; D is unclear. Germline V gives CDR1 SGHTA, CDR2 FQGNSA. This CDR3 contains 13 residues. The V gene lost 1 base and the J gene lost 4 bases, with 7 bases spanning the gap. CDR3 residues: CASSLGVVTEAFF. CDR3 coding DNA: TGTGCCAGCAGCTTAGGTGTAGTCACTGAAGCTTTCTTT.

The chain recombines TRBV29-1 with TRBJ2-7; 7 bases match TRBD2. The CDR3 totals 12 residues. CDR1 is SQVTM, CDR2 ANQGSEA, per germline. V shed 7 bases, J shed 6 bases, and the junction held 9 bases outside the gene matches. The CDR3 DNA sequence: TGCAGCGCAATGACGGGGGGATCCGAGCAGTACTTC. This translates into CSAMTGGSEQYF.

The gene calls are TRBV11-2 and TRBJ2-5; D gene ambiguous. Trimming left V 2 bases short and J 5 bases short, with 3 bases between. Germline values: CDR1 SGHAT, CDR2 FQNNGV. The CDR3 sequence is 11 residues long. The CDR3 sequence is CASSLLETQYF. CDR3 DNA sequence: TGTGCCAGCAGCTTACTCGAGACCCAGTACTTC.

The CDR3 region has the DNA TGCGCCAGCAGTGAAAACTACCCCGGGGAGCTGTTTTTT. It encodes CASSENYPGELFF. This chain links TRBV10-1 with TRBJ2-2, with D uncertain. V was shortened by 3 bases and J by 6 bases, with 8 bases between the two germline ends. The CDR3 has 13 residues. Germline V gives CDR1 WNHNN, CDR2 SYGVQD (reference sequence).

The chain has TRBV5-5 and TRBJ1-5; D might be TRBD1 (5 bases). Germline loops: CDR1 SGHKS, CDR2 YYEKEE (reference sequence). Trimming pared 0 bases from V and 1 base from J, leaving 8 bases between. The CDR3 totals 15 residues. In DNA, the CDR3 is TGTGCCAGCAGCTTGGTGGGGGGGAGCAATCAGCCCCAGCATTTT. As protein: CASSLVGGSNQPQHF.